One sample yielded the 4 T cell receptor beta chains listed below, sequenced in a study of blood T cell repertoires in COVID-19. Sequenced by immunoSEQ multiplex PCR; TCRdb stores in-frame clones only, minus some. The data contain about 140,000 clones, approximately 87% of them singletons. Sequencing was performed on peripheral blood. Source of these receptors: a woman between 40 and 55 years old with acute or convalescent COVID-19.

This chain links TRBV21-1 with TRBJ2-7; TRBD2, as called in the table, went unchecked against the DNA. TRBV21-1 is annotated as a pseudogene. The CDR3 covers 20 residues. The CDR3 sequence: CASSKEVNRSGGRRCEEQYF. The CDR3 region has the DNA TGTGCCAGCAGCAAAGAGGTCAATCGGTCGGGCGGGAGGAGGTGCGAAGAGCAGTACTTC.

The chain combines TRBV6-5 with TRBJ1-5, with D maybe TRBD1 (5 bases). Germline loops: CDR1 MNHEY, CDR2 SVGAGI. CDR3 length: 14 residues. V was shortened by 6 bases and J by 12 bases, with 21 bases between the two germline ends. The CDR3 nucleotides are TGTGCCAGCAGCCTCTCGGGGGTGGCTGGTCACCAGCATTTT. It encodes CASSLSGVAGHQHF.

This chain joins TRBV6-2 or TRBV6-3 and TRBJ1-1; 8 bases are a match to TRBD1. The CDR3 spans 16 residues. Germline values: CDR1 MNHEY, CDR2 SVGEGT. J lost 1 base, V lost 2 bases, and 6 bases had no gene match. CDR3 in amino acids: CASSYTSGTGNTEAFF. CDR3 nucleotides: TGTGCCAGCAGTTACACATCCGGGACAGGGAACACTGAAGCTTTCTTT.

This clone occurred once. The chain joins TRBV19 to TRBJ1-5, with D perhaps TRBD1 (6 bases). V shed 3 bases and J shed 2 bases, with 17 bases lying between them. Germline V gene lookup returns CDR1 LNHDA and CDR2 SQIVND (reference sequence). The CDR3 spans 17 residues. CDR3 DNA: TGTGCCAGTAGTATTTCGACCTACAGGGATCGCAATCAGCCCCAGCATTTT. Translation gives CASSISTYRDRNQPQHF.